The 27 T cell receptor beta chains presented below share a single source sample, sequenced in a study of metastatic and nonmetastatic thyroid tumors. Among the patients, none had received any treatment before thyroid surgery. TCRdb re-called the PCR reads via MiXCR. The profile shows approximately 26,000 clones, under 30% of them singletons. Material for sequencing was blood. The source of these receptors is a female donor with papillary thyroid cancer or a benign thyroid nodule (not recorded which). Some clones in this sample may be carry-over from other donors' samples.

The chain joins TRBV4-1 to TRBJ1-5, with a tentative D call TRBD1 (5 bases). The germline gives CDR1 MGHRA, CDR2 YSYEKL. Between the trimmed V and J ends, which lost 0 bases and 1 base, there was a span of 10 bases. The length of the CDR3 is 16 residues. The CDR3 DNA sequence: TGCGCCAGCAGCCAAGAGGCAGGGTTGAGCAATCAGCCCCAGCATTTT. Encoded protein: CASSQEAGLSNQPQHF.

This clone was observed a few times. Relative to the germline gene, one junction end is altered; a read error may explain this. The J gene is TRBJ2-5, the V gene TRBV19; 9 positions match TRBD2. The CDR3 loop spans 14 amino acids. CDR1 and CDR2 from the germline V gene are LNHDA and SQIVND (reference sequence). CDR3 region: CTSSTSTSGETQYF. The CDR3 nucleotides are TGTACCAGCTCAACCTCGACTAGCGGTGAGACCCAGTACTTC.

This clone appeared a few times. The rearrangement links TRBV5-4 to TRBJ1-2, with TRBD1 identical over 10 bases. Germline-derived CDR1 and CDR2 are SGHNT and YYREEE (reference sequence). CDR3 length: 15 amino acids. V lost 4 bases and J lost 8; bases outside the gene matches: 11. The CDR3 here is CASSNRGQGPPGYTF. The DNA for the CDR3 is TGTGCCAGCAGCAACAGGGGACAGGGGCCCCCGGGCTACACCTTC.

This clone was seen many times. Possible read error: a much larger clone is one base away. This sequence joins TRBV20-1 and TRBJ2-7, with unresolved D. The CDR3 runs to 12 residues. Trimming took off 4 bases at V and 3 bases at J, with 10 bases between the two ends. CDR1 and CDR2 (germline): DFQATT, SNEGSKA (reference sequence). This CDR3 reads CSANSRIYEQYF. DNA for the CDR3: TGCAGTGCTAACTCCAGGATCTACGAGCAGTACTTC.

This clone was counted many times. V is TRBV12-3 or TRBV12-4 and J is TRBJ1-1, with TRBD1 matching over 9 bases. With V trimmed by 4 bases and J by 0 bases, 9 bases remained unmatched. The CDR3 totals 17 residues. The CDR3 region has the DNA TGTGCCAGCAGTTCCTACCCGGGACAGGGAATGAACACTGAAGCTTTCTTT. Translating it yields CASSSYPGQGMNTEAFF.

This clone occurred many times. The rearrangement links TRBV5-1 to TRBJ2-3, with D perhaps TRBD2 (6 bases). Germline V gives CDR1 SGHRS, CDR2 YFSETQ. The CDR3 contains 14 residues. Deletions cut 5 bases from V and 4 bases from J, with 14 bases between. CDR3 protein: CASRGTSAPDTQYF. CDR3 nucleotides: TGCGCCAGCAGAGGGACTTCGGCCCCAGATACGCAGTATTTT.

The J gene is TRBJ1-1, the V gene TRBV5-1; D might be TRBD1 (6 bases). The CDR3 loop spans 13 amino acids. V was clipped by 6 bases and J by 5 bases, with 14 bases between them. Germline V lookup: CDR1 SGHRS, CDR2 YFSETQ. Here the CDR3 DNA reads TGCGCCAGCACGGGCAGGGGAAGAACTGAAGCTTTCTTT. Amino acid sequence: CASTGRGRTEAFF. Using reference TRBV5-1 and TRBJ1-1 for the parts outside the CDR3, the full variable domain is KAGVTQTPRYLIKTRGQQVTLSCSPISGHRSVSWYQQTPGQGLQFLFEYFSETQRNKGNFPGRFSGRQFSNSRSEMNVSTLELGDSALYLCASTGRGRTEAFFGQGTRLTVV.

This clone was picked up many times. This sequence joins TRBV30 and TRBJ1-1, with 10 positions matching TRBD1. The CDR3 has 11 residues. The germline gives CDR1 GTSNPN, CDR2 SVGIG (reference sequence). Trimming cost V 6 bases and J 10 bases; bases outside gene matches: 5. The CDR3 sequence is CACTTGGAAFF. The CDR3 DNA follows: TGTGCCTGTACGACAGGGGGCGCAGCTTTCTTT. The full variable domain, rest sourced from reference TRBV30 and TRBJ1-1, is SQTIHQWPATLVQPVGSPLSLECTVEGTSNPNLYWYRQAAGRGLQLLFYSVGIGQISSEVPQNLSASRPQDRQFILSSKKLLLSDSGFYLCACTTGGAAFFGQGTRLTVV.

Concerning this clone itself: The junction departs from germline at one end; a sequencing error may be responsible. The V and J genes are TRBV7-3 and TRBJ2-1; 9 nucleotides agree with TRBD2. Germline V CDR1 and CDR2: SGHTA, FQGTGA. CDR3 size: 15 residues. The CDR3 bases are TGTGCGAGCAGCGTGACTAGCGGTTCCTACAATGAGCAGTTCTTC. Translating gives CASSVTSGSYNEQFF.

This clone occurred many times. The V and J genes are TRBV5-6 and TRBJ2-1; D is possibly TRBD1 (5 bases). The germline V gene encodes CDR1 SGHDT and CDR2 YYEEEE. Trimming stripped 0 bases from V and 0 bases from J, with 10 bases between. CDR3 length equals 16 residues. In DNA, the CDR3 is TGTGCCAGCAGCTTGGAGGGGTTAGCCTCCTACAATGAGCAGTTCTTC. This gives the protein CASSLEGLASYNEQFF.

CDR3 sequence (DNA): TGCAGTGCTAGTGGTCAGATTGCTGAAGCTTTCTTT. Encoded protein: CSASGQIAEAFF. The chain has TRBV20-1 and TRBJ1-1; D gene uncertain. The CDR3 loop spans 12 amino acids. V lost 3 bases and J lost 6, with 11 bases in between. Germline V gene lookup returns CDR1 DFQATT and CDR2 SNEGSKA (reference sequence).

V and J are TRBV20-1 and TRBJ1-6, with D tentatively TRBD1 (5 bases). CDR1 is DFQATT and CDR2 is SNEGSKA in the germline V gene (reference sequence). The CDR3 runs 16 residues. The V end lost 2 bases, the J end lost 7 bases, and 18 bases lay between the germline ends. The CDR3 is CSARNQGAGGNSPLHF. In nucleotides, the CDR3 is TGCAGTGCTAGAAACCAAGGGGCAGGAGGCAATTCACCCCTCCACTTT.

This clone is deemed medium-sized. The chain recombines TRBV28 with TRBJ1-2; D might be TRBD1 (6 bases). CDR3 size: 13 residues. Germline CDR1 and CDR2: MDHEN and SYDVKM. V lost 8 bases and J lost 8, with 18 bases in between. The CDR3 protein is CASRRGGAEGYTF. The CDR3 DNA sequence: TGTGCCAGCCGGAGGGGGGGCGCAGAAGGCTACACCTTC.

The table lists this clone with many counts. The J gene is TRBJ2-6, the V gene TRBV5-1; possibly TRBD1 for D (5 bases). V gave up 1 base and J gave up 0 bases, with 11 bases separating them. The CDR3 totals 17 residues. Per the germline V gene, CDR1 is SGHRS and CDR2 is YFSETQ. The CDR3 protein is CASSLSLQGSGANVLTF. For the CDR3, the DNA is TGCGCCAGCAGCTTGAGTCTTCAGGGCTCTGGGGCCAACGTCCTGACTTTC.

In its sample, this clone is medium-sized. The DNA of the CDR3 is TGTGCCAGCAGTTCGAGGACTAGCGGCCCTGAGCAGTTCTTC. Translated: CASSSRTSGPEQFF. The chain links TRBV12-3 or TRBV12-4 to TRBJ2-1; 10 bases are a match to TRBD2. Trimming removed 4 bases from V and 9 bases from J; junction bases left unmatched: 6. The CDR3 contains 14 residues.

The J gene is TRBJ2-7, the V gene TRBV6-1, with D perhaps matching TRBD2 (6 bases). V gave up 2 bases and J gave up 1 base, with 12 bases separating them. The germline V gene encodes CDR1 MNHNS and CDR2 SASEGT. The CDR3 extends over 15 amino acids. Written as DNA, the CDR3 is TGTGCCAGCAGTGAAAAGGCGGAGGGGTCCTACGAGCAGTACTTC. Protein: CASSEKAEGSYEQYF.

There are many counts of this clone. This rearrangement joins TRBV4-1 to TRBJ1-3; TRBD1 might be the D (5 bases). Germline V gene data show CDR1 as MGHRA and CDR2 as YSYEKL. The CDR3 has 18 residues. Trimming pared 0 bases from V and 1 base from J, leaving 16 bases between. DNA of the CDR3: TGCGCCAGCAGCCAAGAAGGGGCTCGGTATCGTTCTGGAAACACCATATATTTT. Translated: CASSQEGARYRSGNTIYF.

The CDR3 region has the DNA TGCAGTGCTAGAGATTCCGTATCGGGACAGCCCTACGAGCAGTACTTC. Translation: CSARDSVSGQPYEQYF. V and J are TRBV20-1 and TRBJ2-7, with 7 bases matching TRBD1. Unmatched junction bases numbered 10, after V lost 0 bases and J lost 2 bases. The CDR3 runs 16 residues. CDR1 is DFQATT and CDR2 is SNEGSKA in the germline V gene (reference sequence).

The DNA of the CDR3 is TGTGCCAGCGGCCACACGAGGCGCACAGATACGCAGTATTTT. This sequence encodes CASGHTRRTDTQYF. J is TRBJ2-3 and V is TRBV5-5; D unresolved. V lost 7 bases, J lost 1 base, and 13 bases lay in between. The CDR3 has 14 residues. The V gene's germline CDR1 is SGHKS and CDR2 YYEKEE (reference sequence). The complete variable domain, with remaining parts taken from reference TRBV5-5 and TRBJ2-3, reads DAGVTQSPTHLIKTRGQQVTLRCSPISGHKSVSWYQQVLGQGPQFIFQYYEKEERGRGNFPDRFSARQFPNYSSELNVNALLLGDSALYLCASGHTRRTDTQYFGPGTRLTVL.

Concerning this clone itself: A read error may account for a junction end that differs from germline. The V and J genes are TRBV12-3 or TRBV12-4 and TRBJ1-1; D unclear. The CDR3 totals 15 residues. CDR3 protein: CASSPTGNTPTESFF. The CDR3 coding sequence is TGTGCCAGCAGCCCCACGGGGAATACTCCGACTGAATCTTTCTTT.

The sample holds many counts of this clone. Distinct nucleotide sequences in the sample also encode this CDR3. This rearrangement joins TRBV9 to TRBJ2-3, with D unclear. Trimming shortened V by 3 bases and J by 0 bases, and 2 bases separated the two germline ends. Germline values: CDR1 SGDLS, CDR2 YYNGEE. This CDR3 spans 12 amino acids. The CDR3 is CASSASTDTQYF. CDR3 coding DNA: TGTGCCAGCAGCGCGAGCACAGATACGCAGTATTTT.

By share of the sample, this clone is medium-sized (0.01 to 0.1%). V gene TRBV25-1 combines with J gene TRBJ1-2; D gene uncertain. The V end lost 3 bases, the J end lost 6 bases, and 8 bases lay between the germline ends. The CDR3 is made up of 12 amino acids. Germline V lookup: CDR1 MGHDK, CDR2 SYGVNS. The CDR3 spells CASSDEGHGYTF. The CDR3 region has the DNA TGTGCCAGCAGTGACGAAGGACATGGCTACACCTTC.

Many counts were recorded for this clone. The V and J genes are TRBV7-8 and TRBJ2-3, with 11 positions matching TRBD2. The germline gives CDR1 SGHVS, CDR2 FQNEAQ. The junction had 7 bases not matched to a gene; V was cut back by 5 bases and J by 9 bases. The CDR3 loop spans 14 amino acids. CDR3 sequence: CASSPTSGRDTQYF. As DNA, the CDR3 is TGTGCCAGCAGCCCCACTAGCGGGAGAGACACGCAGTATTTT.

The gene calls are TRBV20-1 and TRBJ1-2; TRBD1 agrees at 7 bases. Germline V gene data show CDR1 as DFQATT and CDR2 as SNEGSKA (reference sequence). CDR3 length: 13 amino acids. Unmatched junction bases numbered 15, after V lost 7 bases and J lost 10 bases. The CDR3 DNA sequence: TGCAGTGTCCTAGACCGGGACAGTGTTCACTACACCTTC. Translating it yields CSVLDRDSVHYTF.

The chain employs TRBV27 and TRBJ2-3; a possible D gene is TRBD1 (5 bases). Trimming pared 7 bases from V and 2 bases from J, leaving 16 bases between. CDR3 size: 15 residues. The germline gives CDR1 MNHEY, CDR2 SMNVEV (reference sequence). The DNA of the CDR3 is TGTGCCAGCAAAAAGGGGCGACGCCTCACAGATACGCAGTATTTT. Protein sequence: CASKKGRRLTDTQYF.

This clone was observed a few times. The rearrangement joins TRBV28 to TRBJ1-6; D ambiguous. The CDR3 spans 12 residues. Trimming cost V 10 bases and J 8 bases, with 12 bases left between them. CDR1 is MDHEN, CDR2 SYDVKM, per germline. This CDR3 is CATMGCDSPLHF. The CDR3 nucleotides are TGTGCCACCATGGGTTGTGATTCACCCCTCCACTTT.

CDR3 loop: CASSSTGTFLYGYTF. CDR3 nucleotide sequence: TGTGCCAGCAGCTCAACCGGGACATTCCTCTATGGCTACACCTTC. This chain connects TRBV5-8 to TRBJ1-2; tentative D call: TRBD1 (6 bases). Germline loops: CDR1 SGHTS, CDR2 YDEGEE. V was shortened by 3 bases and J by 4 bases, with 16 bases between the two germline ends. This CDR3 comprises 15 residues.